Listed here are 20 T cell receptor beta chains from one sample, sequenced in a study of blood T cell repertoires in COVID-19. Sequencing was performed with immunoSEQ multiplex PCR; in TCRdb, only in-frame clones are kept and a portion is missing. The sample holds approximately 300,000 clones, roughly 90% seen once. Sequencing was carried out using PBMCs or T cells enriched from blood (not recorded which). The receptors originated from a woman aged 25 to 39 who had recovered from COVID-19.

This chain links TRBV6-6 with TRBJ2-1; unclear D gene. V lost 0 bases, J lost 8 bases, and 5 bases lay in between. The CDR3 runs to 12 residues. Germline lookup yields CDR1 MNHNY and CDR2 SVGAGI (reference sequence). The chain's CDR3 is CASSYSSYEQFF. The CDR3 DNA reads as TGTGCCAGCAGTTACTCGTCCTATGAGCAGTTCTTC.

For this clone: The junction departs from germline at one end; a sequencing error may be responsible. V is TRBV28 and J is TRBJ1-2, with 8 positions matching TRBD1. This CDR3 comprises 12 residues. Germline V gene data show CDR1 as MDHEN and CDR2 as SYDVKM. CDR3 bases: TGTGCCAGCAGTTTCGGAGGGATGGACAGGGCCTTC. It translates to CASSFGGMDRAF.

The chain links TRBV2 to TRBJ2-5; D gene unclear. Germline values: CDR1 SNHLY, CDR2 FYNNEI. Trimming shortened V by 0 bases and J by 5 bases, and 4 bases separated the two germline ends. This CDR3 contains 12 residues. DNA for the CDR3: TGTGCCAGCAGTGAAGCGCGGGAGACCCAGTACTTC. As protein: CASSEARETQYF.

The rearrangement links TRBV28 to TRBJ2-3; TRBD2 agrees at 7 bases. From germline, CDR1 is MDHEN and CDR2 SYDVKM. This CDR3 is built from 17 residues. V dropped 7 bases and J dropped 5; count of bases not matched to a gene: 18. In nucleotides, the CDR3 is TGTGCCAGCAATCCCCCCCTAGCGGACGGAAGAAGAGATACGCAGTATTTT. Protein product: CASNPPLADGRRDTQYF. The full variable domain, its missing parts supplied by reference TRBV28 and TRBJ2-3, is DVKVTQSSRYLVKRTGEKVFLECVQDMDHENMFWYRQDPGLGLRLIYFSYDVKMKEKGDIPEGYSVSREKKERFSLILESASTNQTSMYLCASNPPLADGRRDTQYFGPGTRLTVL.

J is TRBJ2-1 and V is TRBV6-2 or TRBV6-3; weak D call: TRBD1 (8 bases). The CDR3 is 13 amino acids. V was shortened by 6 bases and J by 14 bases, with 20 bases between the two germline ends. The germline CDR1 and CDR2 sequences are MNHEY and SVGEGT. In nucleotides, the CDR3 is TGTGCCAGCAGCCCGGGAGGCCGACAGGGGAAGTTCTTC. This gives the protein CASSPGGRQGKFF.

The CDR3 DNA reads as TGTGCCAGCACCCCACAGGGGGTCGGCAATCAGCCCCAGCATTTT. Amino acids: CASTPQGVGNQPQHF. The rearrangement links TRBV28 to TRBJ1-5; TRBD1 matches 8 bases. V lost 7 bases to trimming and J lost 2 bases; unmatched junction nucleotides: 7. The CDR3 consists of 15 residues. Germline-derived CDR1 and CDR2 are MDHEN and SYDVKM.

The CDR3 sequence is CASRASGDHTDTQYF. The CDR3 DNA reads TGTGCCAGCAGGGCTAGCGGGGACCACACAGATACGCAGTATTTT. The chain joins TRBV27 to TRBJ2-3, with 9 bases aligning to TRBD2. CDR3 length equals 15 residues. The germline V gene encodes CDR1 MNHEY and CDR2 SMNVEV (reference sequence). V lost 6 bases and J lost 2; bases outside the gene matches: 6.

The chain recombines TRBV5-1 with TRBJ2-5; possibly TRBD2 for D (5 bases). V dropped 0 bases and J dropped 5 bases, with 14 bases sitting between them. The CDR3 is 15 residues long. Per germline, CDR1 SGHRS and CDR2 YFSETQ. CDR3 DNA sequence: TGCGCCAGCAGCTTGGCCCTCCTAGCTATGGAGACCCAGTACTTC. Translation gives CASSLALLAMETQYF.

On this clone: The junction does not match germline at one end; this may be a read error. J is TRBJ1-1 and V is TRBV7-7, with 10 nucleotides matching TRBD1. Germline V gives CDR1 SSHAT, CDR2 FNYEAQ (reference sequence). This CDR3 is built from 15 residues. For the CDR3, the DNA is TGTGCTAGCAGCCGGGACAGGGGTCGGGACACTGAAGCTTTCTTT. Protein product: CASSRDRGRDTEAFF.

The CDR3: CASSQVTAGTEAFF. CDR3 nucleotides: TGTGCCAGCAGCCAAGTGACGGCGGGGACTGAAGCTTTCTTT. The genes are TRBV4-2 and TRBJ1-1; D is unresolved. V lost 1 base to trimming and J lost 5 bases, with 11 bases between them. Germline V gene sequence: CDR1 LGHNA, CDR2 YNFKEQ. The CDR3 spans 14 residues.

J is TRBJ1-4 and V is TRBV4-1, with D uncertain. Germline CDR1 and CDR2: MGHRA and YSYEKL. Trimming removed 2 bases at V and 0 bases at J, with 4 bases between. CDR3 length equals 14 residues. CDR3: CASSQTATNEKLFF. The CDR3 DNA is TGCGCCAGCAGCCAAACAGCAACTAATGAAAAACTGTTTTTT.

The gene calls are TRBV30 and TRBJ1-4; tentatively, D is TRBD1 (6 bases). The CDR3 runs 14 residues. The ends were cut back, 7 bases at V and 0 bases at J, with 12 bases in the middle. CDR1 and CDR2 from the germline V gene are GTSNPN and SVGIG (reference sequence). The CDR3 DNA sequence: TGTGCCTTCAGGGGACGGACAACTAATGAAAAACTGTTTTTT. Residues: CAFRGRTTNEKLFF.

The chain uses TRBV13 and TRBJ1-1; possible D gene TRBD1, 5 bases. The CDR3 has 13 amino acids. The V end lost 0 bases, the J end lost 4 bases, and 6 bases lay between the germline ends. Germline lookup yields CDR1 PRHDT and CDR2 FYEKMQ (reference sequence). This CDR3 is CASSLGRVTEAFF. The CDR3 nucleotides are TGTGCCAGCAGCTTAGGCAGGGTCACTGAAGCTTTCTTT. The full variable domain, rest sourced from reference TRBV13 and TRBJ1-1, is AAGVIQSPRHLIKEKRETATLKCYPIPRHDTVYWYQQGPGQDPQFLISFYEKMQSDKGSIPDRFSAQQFSDYHSELNMSSLELGDSALYFCASSLGRVTEAFFGQGTRLTVV.

The rearrangement joins TRBV18 to TRBJ1-1; 9 positions match TRBD1. Germline CDR1 reads KGHSH; CDR2 reads LQKENI. V dropped 5 bases and J dropped 0; count of bases not matched to a gene: 4. This CDR3 contains 15 residues. CDR3: CASSLQGALNTEAFF. The CDR3 nucleotides are TGTGCCAGCTCATTACAGGGGGCTCTGAACACTGAAGCTTTCTTT. The full variable domain, in which reference TRBV18 and TRBJ1-1 provide the parts outside the CDR3, is NAGVMQNPRHLVRRRGQEARLRCSPMKGHSHVYWYRQLPEEGLKFMVYLQKENIIDESGMPKERFSAEFPKEGPSILRIQQVVRGDSAAYFCASSLQGALNTEAFFGQGTRLTVV.

The CDR3 nucleotides are TGTGCCAGCAGCCGCCCACGGAATCAGCCCCAGCATTTT. This codes for CASSRPRNQPQHF. This chain uses TRBV3-1 (or the pseudogene TRBV3-2) with TRBJ1-5; D not certain. Trimming shortened V by 4 bases and J by 4 bases, and 8 bases separated the two germline ends. The CDR3 extends over 13 amino acids. From germline, CDR1 is LGHDT and CDR2 YNNKEL (reference sequence).

This rearrangement joins TRBV5-1 to TRBJ2-3; TRBD2 matches 8 bases. CDR1 is SGHRS, CDR2 YFSETQ, per germline. V was pared by 1 base and J by 3 bases, with 4 bases of the junction left unmatched. The CDR3 is 15 residues long. The chain's CDR3 is CASSLRSGGTDTQYF. CDR3 in DNA: TGCGCCAGCAGCTTGAGGTCGGGAGGGACAGATACGCAGTATTTT.

The CDR3 loop is CASSFETSAPYEQFF. The DNA for the CDR3 is TGCGCCAGCAGCTTTGAGACTAGCGCCCCGTATGAGCAGTTCTTC. The gene calls are TRBV5-1 and TRBJ2-1; 8 nucleotides agree with TRBD2. The CDR3 loop spans 15 amino acids. V dropped 2 bases and J dropped 8; count of bases not matched to a gene: 9. Germline loops: CDR1 SGHRS, CDR2 YFSETQ.

This chain joins TRBV6-6 and TRBJ1-5; D is ambiguous. Germline V lookup: CDR1 MNHNY, CDR2 SVGAGI (reference sequence). CDR3 length equals 15 residues. The V and J ends lost 0 bases and 5 bases respectively, with 11 bases between them. CDR3: CASSYSRGSHQPQHF. The CDR3, as DNA: TGTGCCAGCAGTTACTCTAGAGGGTCCCATCAGCCCCAGCATTTT.

The V call is TRBV7-9, the J call TRBJ2-1; D ambiguous. CDR3 length equals 13 residues. Trimming took 10 bases from V and 0 from J, leaving 10 bases between them. Germline CDR1 is SEHNR and CDR2 is FQNEAQ (reference sequence). The CDR3 here is CATTSSSYNEQFF. The CDR3, as DNA: TGTGCCACCACCTCTAGCTCCTACAATGAGCAGTTCTTC.

This chain connects TRBV5-8 to TRBJ2-2, with 7 positions matching TRBD1. CDR3 length equals 14 residues. J was trimmed by 0 bases and V by 6 bases; bases with no gene match: 2. The germline V gene has CDR1 SGHTS and CDR2 YDEGEE. The CDR3 nucleotides read TGTGCCAGCAAGGACAGGCCGAACACCGGGGAGCTGTTTTTT. Its translation is CASKDRPNTGELFF.